The text below deals with one T cell receptor beta chain. Its matching antigen is unknown. Researchers used genomic DNA as the template to profile TCR beta VDJ and CDR3. TCRdb ran MiXCR on the reads and lists one entry per CDR3 protein. This sample carries 150,000 to 200,000 distinct CDR3 sequences, around 48% of them seen once, and the ten largest clones take approximately 3%. With 5 bases clipped from V and 4 bases from J, the junction kept 5 bases outside the gene matches. Looked up from germline, CDR1 is SGHAT and CDR2 is FQNNGV. The CDR3 extends over 16 amino acids. The data originate from a study of CD8+CD57+ T cells in acquired aplastic anemia. Overall study results and limits: Between the patient and control groups, CD8+ Simpson's diversity did not differ significantly.

Patients sequenced had flow cytometry evidence of CD8+CD57+ cell expansion. Severe acquired aplastic anemia was present in every patient. Patients were untreated when blood was sampled. The TCR sequence derives from a human donor with aplastic anemia. Material: sorted CD4+, CD8+, or CD8+CD57+ T cells (not recorded which) from PBMCs. The chain links TRBV11-2 to TRBJ2-3; 14 bases map to TRBD2. CDR3 region: CASSPGLAGVADTQYF. Written as DNA, the CDR3 is TGTGCCAGCAGCCCGGGACTAGCGGGAGTTGCAGATACGCAGTATTTT. The full variable domain, completed using reference TRBV11-2 and TRBJ2-3, is EAGVAQSPRYKIIEKRQSVAFWCNPISGHATLYWYQQILGQGPKLLIQFQNNGVVDDSQLPKDRFSAERLKGVDSTLKIQPAKLEDSAVYLCASSPGLAGVADTQYFGPGTRLTVL.